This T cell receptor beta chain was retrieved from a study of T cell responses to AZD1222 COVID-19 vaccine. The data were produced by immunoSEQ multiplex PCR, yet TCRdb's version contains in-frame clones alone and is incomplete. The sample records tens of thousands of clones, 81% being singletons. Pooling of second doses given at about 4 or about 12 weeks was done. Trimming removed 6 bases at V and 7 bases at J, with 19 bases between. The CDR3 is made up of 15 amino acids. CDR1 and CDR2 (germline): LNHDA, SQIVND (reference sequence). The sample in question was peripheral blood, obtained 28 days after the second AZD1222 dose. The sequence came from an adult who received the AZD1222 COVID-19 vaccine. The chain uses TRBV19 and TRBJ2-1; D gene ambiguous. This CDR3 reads CASSSSGGWMNEQFF. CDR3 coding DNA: TGTGCCAGTAGCTCGAGTGGTGGGTGGATGAATGAGCAGTTCTTC.